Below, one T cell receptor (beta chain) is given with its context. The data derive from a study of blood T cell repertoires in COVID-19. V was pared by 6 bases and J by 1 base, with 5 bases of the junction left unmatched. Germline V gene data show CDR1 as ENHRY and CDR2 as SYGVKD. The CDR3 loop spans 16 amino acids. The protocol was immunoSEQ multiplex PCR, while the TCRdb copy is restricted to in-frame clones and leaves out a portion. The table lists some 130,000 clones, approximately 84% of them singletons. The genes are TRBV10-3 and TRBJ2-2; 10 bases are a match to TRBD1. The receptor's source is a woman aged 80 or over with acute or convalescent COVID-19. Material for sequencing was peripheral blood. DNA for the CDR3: TGTGCCATCAGAGACAGGGGGCTCTTGAACACCGGGGAGCTGTTTTTT. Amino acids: CAIRDRGLLNTGELFF.